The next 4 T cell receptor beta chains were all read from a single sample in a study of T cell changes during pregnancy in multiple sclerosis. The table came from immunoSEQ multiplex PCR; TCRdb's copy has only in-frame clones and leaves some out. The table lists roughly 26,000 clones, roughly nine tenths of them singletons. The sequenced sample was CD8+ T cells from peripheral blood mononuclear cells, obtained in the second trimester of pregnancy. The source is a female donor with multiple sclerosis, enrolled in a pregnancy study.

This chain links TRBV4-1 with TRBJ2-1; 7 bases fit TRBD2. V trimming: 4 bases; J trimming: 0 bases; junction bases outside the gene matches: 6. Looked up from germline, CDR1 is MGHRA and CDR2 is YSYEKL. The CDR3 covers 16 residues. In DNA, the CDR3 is TGCGCCAGCAGCCCCGCGGGGACTATCTCCTACAATGAGCAGTTCTTC. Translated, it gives CASSPAGTISYNEQFF.

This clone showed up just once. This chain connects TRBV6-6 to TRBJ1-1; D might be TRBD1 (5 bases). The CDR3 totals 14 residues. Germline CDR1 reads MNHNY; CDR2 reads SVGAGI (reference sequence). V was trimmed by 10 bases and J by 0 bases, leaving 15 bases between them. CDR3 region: CATYRSTMNTEAFF. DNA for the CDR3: TGTGCCACCTACAGGAGTACCATGAACACTGAAGCTTTCTTT.

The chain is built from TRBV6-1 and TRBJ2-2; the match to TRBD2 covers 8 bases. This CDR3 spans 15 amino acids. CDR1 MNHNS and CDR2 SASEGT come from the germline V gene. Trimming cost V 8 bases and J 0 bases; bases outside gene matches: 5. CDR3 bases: TGTGCCAGCGAAGGTAGCGGGGCGAACACCGGGGAGCTGTTTTTT. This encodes CASEGSGANTGELFF.

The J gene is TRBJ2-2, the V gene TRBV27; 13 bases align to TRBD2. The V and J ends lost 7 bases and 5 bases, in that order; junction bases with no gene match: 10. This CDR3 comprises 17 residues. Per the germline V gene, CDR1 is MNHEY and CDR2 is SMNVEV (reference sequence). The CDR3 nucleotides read TGTGCCAGCATAGGACTAGCGGGAGCCACGGGGACCGGGGAGCTGTTTTTT. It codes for CASIGLAGATGTGELFF.